This entry describes one T cell receptor (beta chain). The planned depth of sequencing spanned 1 in 200,000 to 1 in 1 million T cells. The assay was immunoSEQ multiplex PCR, and TCRdb's table has in-frame clones only and misses some. The sample records some 290,000 clones, 80% being singletons. The source of the sample is a study of cytotoxic CD8 clonotypes in ibrutinib-treated CLL. Germline CDR1 reads PRHDT; CDR2 reads FYEKMQ (reference sequence). The CDR3 contains 15 residues. Trimming took 0 bases from V and 2 from J, leaving 11 bases between them. Investigators sourced about 2.2 micrograms of genomic DNA from cryopreserved PBMCs for TCR beta libraries.

The source of this sequence is a human donor with chronic lymphocytic leukemia. J is TRBJ2-7 and V is TRBV13; perhaps TRBD2 as D (5 bases). Here the sequenced sample was PBMCs, taken before ibrutinib treatment. The CDR3 nucleotides read TGTGCCAGCAGCTTAGGGGATCGGGGAACCTACGAGCAGTACTTC. Amino acid sequence: CASSLGDRGTYEQYF.